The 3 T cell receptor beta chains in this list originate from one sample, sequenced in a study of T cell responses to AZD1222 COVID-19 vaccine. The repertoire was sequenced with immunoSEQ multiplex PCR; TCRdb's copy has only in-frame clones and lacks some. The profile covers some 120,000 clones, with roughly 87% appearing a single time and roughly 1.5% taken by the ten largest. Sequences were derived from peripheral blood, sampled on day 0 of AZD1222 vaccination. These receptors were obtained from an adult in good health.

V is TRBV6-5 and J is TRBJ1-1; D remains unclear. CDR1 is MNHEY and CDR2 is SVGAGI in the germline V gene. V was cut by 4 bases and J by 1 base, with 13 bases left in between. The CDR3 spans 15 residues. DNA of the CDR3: TGTGCCAGCAGTTTATATCAGACGGGGAACACTGAAGCTTTCTTT. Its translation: CASSLYQTGNTEAFF.

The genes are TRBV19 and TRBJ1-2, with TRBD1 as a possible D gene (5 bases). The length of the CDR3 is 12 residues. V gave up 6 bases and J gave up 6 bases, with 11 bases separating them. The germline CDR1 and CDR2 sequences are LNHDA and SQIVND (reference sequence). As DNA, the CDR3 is TGTGCCAGTAGATCAGGGATGAATGGCTACACCTTC. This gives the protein CASRSGMNGYTF.

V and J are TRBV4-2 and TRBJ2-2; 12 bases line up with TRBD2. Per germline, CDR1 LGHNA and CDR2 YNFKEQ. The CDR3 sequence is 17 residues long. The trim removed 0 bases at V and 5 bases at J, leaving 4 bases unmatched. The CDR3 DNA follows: TGTGCCAGCAGCCAAGATGTGGGACTAGCGGGTACCGGGGAGCTGTTTTTT. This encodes CASSQDVGLAGTGELFF.